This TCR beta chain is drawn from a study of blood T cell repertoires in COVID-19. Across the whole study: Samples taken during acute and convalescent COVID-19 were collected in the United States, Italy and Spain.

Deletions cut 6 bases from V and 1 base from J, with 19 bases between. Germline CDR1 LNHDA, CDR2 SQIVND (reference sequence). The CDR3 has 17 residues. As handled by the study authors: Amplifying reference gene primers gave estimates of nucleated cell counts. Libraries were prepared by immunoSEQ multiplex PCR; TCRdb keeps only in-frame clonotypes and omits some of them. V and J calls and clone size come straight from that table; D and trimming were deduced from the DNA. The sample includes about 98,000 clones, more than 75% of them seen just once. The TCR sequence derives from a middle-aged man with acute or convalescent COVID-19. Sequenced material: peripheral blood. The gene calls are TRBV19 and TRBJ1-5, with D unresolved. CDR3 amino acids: CASREDERQNSNQPQHF. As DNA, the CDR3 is TGTGCCAGTAGGGAGGACGAAAGGCAAAACAGCAATCAGCCCCAGCATTTT.